This T cell receptor beta chain comes out of a study of cytomegalovirus exposure and HLA in healthy donors. The PCR had 60 Vbeta and 13 Jbeta primers. Some clones are missing from TCRdb's copy, which holds only in-frame ones; the method was immunoSEQ multiplex PCR. The sample shows about 200,000 clones, around 70% of them seen only once. This CDR3 spans 15 amino acids. The germline gives CDR1 MNHNY, CDR2 SVGAGI (reference sequence). Trimming removed 5 bases at V and 4 bases at J, with 18 bases between. The chain combines TRBV6-6 with TRBJ2-7, with a tentative D call TRBD1 (6 bases). Input material: PBMCs. The receptor comes from a man aged 35-49 years in good health and CMV-seropositive. The CDR3 loop is CASSPTSTGDYEQYF. In nucleotides, the CDR3 is TGTGCCAGCAGTCCGACCTCGACAGGAGATTACGAGCAGTACTTC.